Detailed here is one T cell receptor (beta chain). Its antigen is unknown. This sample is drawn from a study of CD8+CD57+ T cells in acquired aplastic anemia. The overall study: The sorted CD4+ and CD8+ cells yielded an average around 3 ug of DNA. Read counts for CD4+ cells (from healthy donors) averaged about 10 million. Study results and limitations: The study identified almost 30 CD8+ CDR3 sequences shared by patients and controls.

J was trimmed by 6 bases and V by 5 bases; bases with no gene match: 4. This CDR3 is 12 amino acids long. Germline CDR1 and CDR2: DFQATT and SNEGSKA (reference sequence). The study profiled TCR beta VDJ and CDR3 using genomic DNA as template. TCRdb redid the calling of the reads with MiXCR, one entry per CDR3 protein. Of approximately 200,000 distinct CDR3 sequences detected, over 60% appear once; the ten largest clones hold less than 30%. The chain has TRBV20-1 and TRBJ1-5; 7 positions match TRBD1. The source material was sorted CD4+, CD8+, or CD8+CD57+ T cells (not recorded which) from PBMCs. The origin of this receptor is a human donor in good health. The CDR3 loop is CSAQQGSQPQHF. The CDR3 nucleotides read TGCAGTGCTCAACAGGGGAGTCAGCCCCAGCATTTT.